This T cell receptor (beta chain) was recorded in a study of technical replicates of blood from several donors. This table comes from immunoSEQ multiplex PCR, and its TCRdb copy is limited to in-frame clones, with some not included. The sample holds around 79,000 clones, 75% to 95% seen once. V was cut by 0 bases and J by 0 bases, with 6 bases left in between. This CDR3 has 14 amino acids. Germline V lookup: CDR1 SGDLS, CDR2 YYNGEE. What was sequenced was T cells isolated from PBMCs. This receptor was taken from a human donor in good health. Some clones in this sample may be carry-over from other donors' samples. The chain combines TRBV9 with TRBJ1-1; D unresolved. In nucleotides, the CDR3 is TGTGCCAGCAGCGTAGCAGTCCTGAACACTGAAGCTTTCTTT. Its protein product is CASSVAVLNTEAFF.